Below are 15 T cell receptor beta chains sequenced from a single sample in a study of Ad26.COV2.S vaccination and SARS-CoV-2 variants. Repertoires were generated with immunoSEQ multiplex PCR, while TCRdb's copy carries only in-frame clones and drops some. The sample holds roughly 390,000 clones, around 85% seen once. Treatment given: 19 received Ad26.COV2.S at low or high dose, single or two shots; 5 received placebo; per-sample allocation not given. The samples date from day 63 after the first vaccine or placebo injection. The sample here was peripheral blood, taken in a trial of Ad26.COV2.S vaccine versus placebo. Every receptor here comes from a person between 18 and 65 years old who received the Ad26.COV2.S COVID-19 vaccine or a placebo.

The V gene is TRBV5-1, the J gene TRBJ2-3; D uncertain. The CDR3 has 15 amino acids. Trimming took 3 bases from V and 2 from J, leaving 13 bases between them. Germline CDR1 reads SGHRS; CDR2 reads YFSETQ. In nucleotides, the CDR3 is TGCGCCAGCAGCTACGGTGTATCGGTCACAGATACGCAGTATTTT. Amino acids: CASSYGVSVTDTQYF. The full variable domain, its missing parts supplied by reference TRBV5-1 and TRBJ2-3, is KAGVTQTPRYLIKTRGQQVTLSCSPISGHRSVSWYQQTPGQGLQFLFEYFSETQRNKGNFPGRFSGRQFSNSRSEMNVSTLELGDSALYLCASSYGVSVTDTQYFGPGTRLTVL.

CDR3 sequence (DNA): TGTGCCAGCAGTGACGGAACGGGAGCTTTCTTT. Amino acid sequence: CASSDGTGAFF. This sequence joins TRBV6-4 and TRBJ1-1; no clear D gene. The CDR3 is 11 residues long. V was trimmed by 2 bases and J by 10 bases, leaving 8 bases between them. The germline CDR1 and CDR2 sequences are MRHNA and SNTAGT.

This chain uses TRBV5-4 with TRBJ1-2; TRBD1 agrees at 8 bases. CDR3 length: 15 amino acids. The V gene's germline CDR1 is SGHNT and CDR2 YYREEE (reference sequence). J gave up 3 bases and V 4 bases, and 8 bases lay outside the gene matches. The chain's CDR3 is CASSAGGRLDYGYTF. Here the CDR3 DNA reads TGTGCCAGCAGCGCAGGGGGCAGGCTCGACTATGGCTACACCTTC.

V usage is TRBV10-3 and J usage is TRBJ2-3, with D tentatively TRBD2 (5 bases). The CDR3 runs to 15 residues. The germline gives CDR1 ENHRY, CDR2 SYGVKD. The V and J ends lost 4 bases and 0 bases respectively, with 11 bases between them. The CDR3 DNA reads TGTGCCATCAGTGCGACGGGGTCTAGCACAGATACGCAGTATTTT. Encoded protein: CAISATGSSTDTQYF.

The chain combines TRBV7-2 with TRBJ1-3; D remains ambiguous. Germline V lookup: CDR1 SGHTA, CDR2 FQGNSA. V was clipped by 1 base and J by 4 bases, with 14 bases between them. The CDR3 has 16 residues. CDR3 sequence (DNA): TGTGCCAGCAGCTTAGGGGGAGGGTTGGGAGGAAACACCATATATTTT. This translates into CASSLGGGLGGNTIYF.

The rearrangement uses TRBV5-4 and TRBJ1-1; 8 positions match TRBD1. The CDR3 has 15 amino acids. V was clipped by 4 bases and J by 2 bases; unmatched bases: 7. Looked up from germline, CDR1 is SGHNT and CDR2 is YYREEE (reference sequence). CDR3 loop: CASSPRTGTNTEAFF. In DNA form, the CDR3 reads TGTGCCAGCAGCCCACGGACAGGGACAAACACTGAAGCTTTCTTT. The complete variable domain, with remaining parts taken from reference TRBV5-4 and TRBJ1-1, reads ETGVTQSPTHLIKTRGQQVTLRCSSQSGHNTVSWYQQALGQGPQFIFQYYREEENGRGNFPPRFSGLQFPNYSSELNVNALELDDSALYLCASSPRTGTNTEAFFGQGTRLTVV.

V gene TRBV27 combines with J gene TRBJ1-1; D not resolved. The germline V gene encodes CDR1 MNHEY and CDR2 SMNVEV (reference sequence). Trimming took off 4 bases at V and 8 bases at J, with 14 bases between the two ends. The CDR3 totals 13 residues. The CDR3 is CASSSLGAVEAFF. The CDR3 DNA sequence: TGTGCCAGCAGTTCGTTGGGTGCCGTCGAAGCTTTCTTT.

V gene TRBV12-3 or TRBV12-4 combines with J gene TRBJ2-3, with 8 nucleotides matching TRBD2. This CDR3 is built from 13 residues. After removal of 7 bases from V and 5 bases from J, the junction contained 5 bases not matched to a gene. Here the CDR3 reads CASTGGVVDTQYF. CDR3 bases: TGTGCCAGCACGGGGGGGGTCGTAGATACGCAGTATTTT.

This sequence joins TRBV3-1 (or the pseudogene TRBV3-2) and TRBJ1-5; tentatively, D is TRBD1 (6 bases). This CDR3 is 12 amino acids long. Between the trimmed V and J ends, which lost 1 base and 15 bases, there was a span of 13 bases. The V gene's germline CDR1 is LGHDT and CDR2 YNNKEL (reference sequence). CDR3 sequence reads: CASSQGTGPRHF. DNA for the CDR3: TGTGCCAGCAGCCAAGGAACAGGGCCAAGGCATTTT.

The chain employs TRBV25-1 and TRBJ2-7; D is perhaps TRBD1 (6 bases). Trimming pared 3 bases from V and 4 bases from J, leaving 7 bases between. Germline V gene sequence: CDR1 MGHDK, CDR2 SYGVNS. CDR3 size: 12 residues. CDR3 bases: TGTGCCAGCAGTGATACAGGGTACGAGCAGTACTTC. Encoded protein: CASSDTGYEQYF.

V is TRBV27 and J is TRBJ2-5; a possible D gene is TRBD2 (5 bases). CDR3 length: 15 amino acids. Trimming left V 7 bases short and J 5 bases short, with 20 bases between. Germline values: CDR1 MNHEY, CDR2 SMNVEV (reference sequence). The CDR3 region has the DNA TGTGCCAGCAAGTCCATAGCGAGCCTTTCTGAGACCCAGTACTTC. Translated: CASKSIASLSETQYF.

The V call is TRBV5-1, the J call TRBJ1-2, with TRBD1 matching 8 bases. Germline V gene sequence: CDR1 SGHRS, CDR2 YFSETQ. CDR3 length: 14 amino acids. J lost 3 bases, V lost 5 bases, and 6 bases had no gene match. DNA of the CDR3: TGCGCCAGCAGGAAGACAGGGGCGGACTATGGCTACACCTTC. This sequence encodes CASRKTGADYGYTF.

This chain joins TRBV25-1 and TRBJ2-7, with 7 bases matching TRBD1. CDR1 and CDR2 from the germline V gene are MGHDK and SYGVNS. CDR3 length equals 17 residues. Trimming removed 3 bases from V and 2 bases from J; junction bases left unmatched: 13. In DNA form, the CDR3 reads TGTGCCAGCAGTGATTCCCCAGGGGGAATTCCCCCCTACGAGCAGTACTTC. Protein product: CASSDSPGGIPPYEQYF.

This clone showed up just once. The chain carries TRBV7-2 and TRBJ2-7; tentatively, D is TRBD1 (6 bases). CDR1 and CDR2 (germline): SGHTA, FQGNSA. The V end was cut by 5 bases, the J end by 4 bases, with 21 bases between. The CDR3 runs to 16 residues. DNA for the CDR3: TGTGCCAGCAGCCTGACGGGACACCTCCGACCGTACGAGCAGTACTTC. This encodes CASSLTGHLRPYEQYF. The whole variable domain, remainder taken from reference TRBV7-2 and TRBJ2-7, is GAGVSQSPSNKVTEKGKDVELRCDPISGHTALYWYRQSLGQGLEFLIYFQGNSAPDKSGLPSDRFSAERTGGSVSTLTIQRTQQEDSAVYLCASSLTGHLRPYEQYFGPGTRLTVT.

The chain has TRBV10-3 and TRBJ1-4; 8 nucleotides agree with TRBD1. J lost 3 bases, V lost 5 bases, and 2 bases had no gene match. The CDR3 covers 14 residues. The germline V gene has CDR1 ENHRY and CDR2 SYGVKD. This chain's CDR3 is CAISQGAANEKLFF. In DNA, the CDR3 is TGTGCCATCAGTCAGGGGGCCGCTAATGAAAAACTGTTTTTT.